This T cell receptor (beta chain) was sequenced during a study of blood T cell repertoires in COVID-19. Germline CDR1 and CDR2: LNHDA and SQIVND (reference sequence). The V and J ends lost 3 bases and 10 bases, in that order; junction bases with no gene match: 8. This CDR3 region has 15 residues. Clones were sequenced by immunoSEQ multiplex PCR, and TCRdb holds only the in-frame ones, with some missing. The sample includes about 190,000 clones, less than 85% of them seen just once. The receptor's source is a woman between 50 and 59 years old with acute or convalescent COVID-19. Sequencing used peripheral blood. The rearrangement uses TRBV19 and TRBJ2-1; 11 bases are shared with TRBD2. The CDR3 loop reads CASSMGLAASNEQFF. CDR3 nucleotides: TGTGCCAGTAGTATGGGACTAGCGGCTTCCAACGAGCAGTTCTTC. The variable domain in full, with the rest retrieved from reference TRBV19 and TRBJ2-1, is DGGITQSPKYLFRKEGQNVTLSCEQNLNHDAMYWYRQDPGQGLRLIYYSQIVNDFQKGDIAEGYSVSREKKESFPLTVTSAQKNPTAFYLCASSMGLAASNEQFFGPGTRLTVL.